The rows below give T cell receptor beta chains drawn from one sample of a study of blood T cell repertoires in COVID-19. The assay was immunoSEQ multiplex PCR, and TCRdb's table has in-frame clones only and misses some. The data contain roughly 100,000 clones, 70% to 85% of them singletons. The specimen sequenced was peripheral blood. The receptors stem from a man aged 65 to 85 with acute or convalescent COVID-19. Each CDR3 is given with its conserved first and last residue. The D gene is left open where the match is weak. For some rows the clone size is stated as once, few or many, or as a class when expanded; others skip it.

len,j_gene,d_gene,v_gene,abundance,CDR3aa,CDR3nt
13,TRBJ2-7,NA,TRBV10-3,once,CAIKGGRANEQYF,TGTGCCATTAAAGGGGGGAGGGCCAACGAGCAGTACTTC
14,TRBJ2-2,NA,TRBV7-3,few,CASSLQVYTGELFF,TGTGCCAGCAGCTTACAGGTTTACACCGGGGAGCTGTTTTTT
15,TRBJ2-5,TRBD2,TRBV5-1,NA,CASSSGAGVRQTQYF,TGCGCCAGCAGCTCTGGGGCGGGGGTTCGGCAGACCCAGTACTTC
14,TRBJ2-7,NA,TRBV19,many,CASSRQEGAYEQYF,TGTGCCAGTTCAAGACAGGAAGGGGCCTACGAGCAGTACTTC
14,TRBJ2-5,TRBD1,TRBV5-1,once,CASSLQGRQETQYF,TGCGCCAGCAGCTTACAGGGGCGGCAAGAGACCCAGTACTTC
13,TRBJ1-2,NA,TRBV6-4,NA,CASSPGINYGYTF,TGTGCCAGCAGTCCGGGTATCAACTATGGCTACACCTTC
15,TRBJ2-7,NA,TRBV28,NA,CASSLRQVISYEQYF,TGTGCCAGCAGTTTAAGACAGGTTATCTCCTACGAGCAGTACTTC
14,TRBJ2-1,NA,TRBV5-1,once,CASSPPPFDREQFF,TGCGCCAGCAGCCCACCGCCTTTTGACAGGGAGCAGTTCTTC
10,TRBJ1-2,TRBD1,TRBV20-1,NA,CGNRGYGYTF,TGCGGAAACAGGGGCTATGGCTACACCTTC
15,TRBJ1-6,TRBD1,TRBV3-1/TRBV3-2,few,CASSTRDRGHSPLHF,TGTGCCAGCAGCACCCGGGACAGGGGGCATTCACCCCTCCACTTT
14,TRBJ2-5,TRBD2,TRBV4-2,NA,CASSQRGGEETQYF,TGTGCCAGCAGCCAACGGGGGGGCGAGGAGACCCAGTACTTC
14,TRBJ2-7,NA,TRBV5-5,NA,CASSLDRGGYEQYF,TGTGCCAGCAGCTTGGATCGAGGAGGCTACGAGCAGTACTTC
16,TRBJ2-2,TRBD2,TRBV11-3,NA,CASSFFSGGLTGELFF,TGTGCCAGCAGCTTTTTCAGCGGGGGGCTCACCGGGGAGCTGTTTTTT
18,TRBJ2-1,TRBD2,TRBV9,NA,CASSADLALLATNNEQFF,TGTGCCAGCAGCGCAGACCTCGCCTTACTAGCGACTAACAATGAGCAGTTCTTC
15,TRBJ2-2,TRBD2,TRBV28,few,CASSLGTSDTGELFF,TGTGCCAGCAGTTTAGGGACTAGCGACACCGGGGAGCTGTTTTTT
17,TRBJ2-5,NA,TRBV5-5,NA,CASSLRWTATGEETQYF,TGTGCCAGCAGCCTACGATGGACAGCCACCGGGGAAGAGACCCAGTACTTC
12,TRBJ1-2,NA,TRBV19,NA,CASSVTSAGYTF,TGTGCCAGTAGCGTTACTTCCGCTGGCTACACCTTC
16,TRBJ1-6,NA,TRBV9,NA,CASSVEGGAYNSPLHF,TGTGCCAGCAGCGTAGAAGGGGGGGCCTATAATTCACCCCTCCACTTT
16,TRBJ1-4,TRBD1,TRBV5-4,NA,CASSLRGQGRNEKLFF,TGTGCCAGCAGCTTGCGGGGACAGGGCAGGAATGAAAAACTGTTTTTT
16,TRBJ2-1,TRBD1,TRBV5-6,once,CASSSGTGGTYNEQFF,TGTGCCAGCAGCTCGGGGACAGGGGGCACCTACAATGAGCAGTTCTTC
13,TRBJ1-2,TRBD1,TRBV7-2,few,CASSAQGAYGYTF,TGTGCCAGCAGCGCACAGGGGGCATATGGCTACACCTTC
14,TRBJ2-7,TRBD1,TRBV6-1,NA,CASSEDRGSYEQYF,TGTGCCAGCAGTGAAGACAGGGGATCCTACGAGCAGTACTTC
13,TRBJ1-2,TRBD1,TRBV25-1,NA,CASSVQGAYGYTF,TGTGCCAGCAGTGTTCAGGGGGCCTATGGCTACACCTTC
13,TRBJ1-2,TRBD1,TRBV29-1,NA,CSVRDDRVIGYTF,TGCAGCGTCAGAGATGACAGGGTAATAGGCTACACCTTC
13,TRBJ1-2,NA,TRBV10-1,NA,CASSAVQGSGYTF,TGCGCCAGCAGTGCCGTACAGGGAAGCGGCTACACCTTC
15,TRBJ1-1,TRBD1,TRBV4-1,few,CASSQDRSNRGQAFF,TGCGCCAGCAGCCAAGATCGTTCGAACAGGGGGCAAGCTTTCTTT
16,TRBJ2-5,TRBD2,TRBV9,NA,CASSLGGGAWVETQYF,TGTGCCAGCAGCCTGGGCGGGGGAGCGTGGGTCGAGACCCAGTACTTC
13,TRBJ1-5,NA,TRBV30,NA,CAWSAQGFQPQHF,TGTGCCTGGAGTGCACAGGGTTTTCAGCCCCAGCATTTT
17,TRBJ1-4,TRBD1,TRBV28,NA,CASSSWTGGLSNEKLFF,TGTGCCAGCAGTTCATGGACAGGGGGCTTATCTAATGAAAAACTGTTTTTT
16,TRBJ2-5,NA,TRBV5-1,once,CASSSGKQGLGETQYF,TGCGCCAGCAGCTCGGGGAAACAGGGCCTTGGTGAGACCCAGTACTTC
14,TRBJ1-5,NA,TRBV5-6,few,CASSSGVSNQPQHF,TGTGCCAGCAGCTCCGGGGTTTCAAATCAGCCCCAGCATTTT
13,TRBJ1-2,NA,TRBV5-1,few,CASTAQPDYGYTF,TGCGCCAGCACTGCACAGCCAGACTATGGCTACACCTTC
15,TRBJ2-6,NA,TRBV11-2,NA,CASSFNPSGANVLTF,TGTGCCAGCAGCTTTAATCCCTCTGGGGCCAACGTCCTGACTTTC
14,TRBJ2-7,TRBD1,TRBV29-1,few,CSVLTGWNSYEQYF,TGCAGCGTTTTGACAGGGTGGAACTCCTACGAGCAGTACTTC
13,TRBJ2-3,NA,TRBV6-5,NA,CASRLDSTDTQYF,TGTGCCAGCAGGTTGGACAGTACAGATACGCAGTATTTT
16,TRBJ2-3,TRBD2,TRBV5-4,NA,CASSKASGRSTDTQYF,TGTGCCAGCAGCAAGGCTAGCGGGAGGAGCACAGATACGCAGTATTTT
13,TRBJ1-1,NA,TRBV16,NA,CASSGTAGTEAFF,TGTGCCAGCAGCGGGACTGCCGGGACTGAAGCTTTCTTT
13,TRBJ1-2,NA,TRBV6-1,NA,CASSEGTYYGYTF,TGTGCCAGCAGTGAAGGCACATACTATGGCTACACCTTC
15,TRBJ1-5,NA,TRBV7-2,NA,CASSLIGDSNQPQHF,TGTGCCAGCAGCTTGATAGGGGATAGCAATCAGCCCCAGCATTTT
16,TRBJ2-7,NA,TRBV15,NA,CATSPDDTLSSYEQYF,TGTGCCACCAGTCCGGATGACACCCTAAGCTCCTACGAGCAGTACTTC
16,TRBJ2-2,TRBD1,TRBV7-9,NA,CASSLASGGNTGELFF,TGTGCCAGCAGCCTAGCTTCAGGGGGCAATACCGGGGAGCTGTTTTTT
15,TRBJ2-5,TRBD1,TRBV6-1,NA,CASSEAHRGGETQYF,TGTGCCAGCAGTGAAGCCCACAGGGGTGGCGAGACCCAGTACTTC
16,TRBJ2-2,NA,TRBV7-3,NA,CASSFEPTENTGELFF,TGTGCCAGCAGCTTCGAGCCGACAGAAAACACCGGGGAGCTGTTTTTT
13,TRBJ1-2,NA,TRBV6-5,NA,CASSLEGNYGYTF,TGTGCCAGCAGTCTTGAGGGTAACTATGGCTACACCTTC
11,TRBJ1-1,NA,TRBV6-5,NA,CASREGTEAFF,TGTGCCAGCAGGGAGGGCACTGAAGCTTTCTTT
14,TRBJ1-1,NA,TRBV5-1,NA,CASSWEQGNTEAFF,TGCGCCAGCAGCTGGGAACAGGGGAACACTGAAGCTTTCTTT
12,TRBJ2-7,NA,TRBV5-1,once,CASSYSSYEQYF,TGCGCCAGCAGTTACAGCTCCTACGAGCAGTACTTC
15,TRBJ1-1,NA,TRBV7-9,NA,CASSLGAVMNTEAFF,TGTGCCAGCAGCTTAGGGGCAGTTATGAACACTGAAGCTTTCTTT
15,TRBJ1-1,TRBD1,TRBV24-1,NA,CATSDSTGGNTEAFF,TGTGCCACCAGTGATTCGACAGGGGGAAACACTGAAGCTTTCTTT
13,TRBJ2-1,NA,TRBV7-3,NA,CASSLLGDNEQFF,TGTGCCAGCAGCTTACTGGGAGACAATGAGCAGTTCTTC
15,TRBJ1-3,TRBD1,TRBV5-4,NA,CASSLETGGHNTIYF,TGTGCCAGCAGCTTGGAGACAGGGGGCCACAACACCATATATTTT
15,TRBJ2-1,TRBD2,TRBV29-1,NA,CSVGRGLAGYNEQFF,TGCAGCGTTGGGAGGGGACTAGCGGGCTACAATGAGCAGTTCTTC
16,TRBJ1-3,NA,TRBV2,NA,CASSEEAGESGNTIYF,TGTGCCAGCAGTGAAGAAGCAGGGGAGTCTGGAAACACCATATATTTT
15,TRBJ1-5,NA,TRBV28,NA,CASSLDRGTNQPQHF,TGTGCCAGCAGTTTGGACCGGGGAACGAATCAGCCCCAGCATTTT
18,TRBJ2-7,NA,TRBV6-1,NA,CASSDSGRPNTGSYEQYF,TGTGCCAGCAGTGATAGTGGCAGGCCGAATACTGGCTCCTACGAGCAGTACTTC